The 24 T cell receptor beta chains reported below all come from one sample, sequenced in a study of regulatory T cells in long-lasting Graves disease. Construction of TCR beta libraries relied on iRepertoire HTBI primers and on Arm-PCR targeting CDR3 regions. TCRdb reanalysed the multiplex PCR reads using MiXCR and keeps one entry per CDR3 protein. The sample shows hundreds of thousands of distinct CDR3 sequences, 20% to 25% of them seen only once. Time point in this sample: persistent/refractory GD, antithyroid drugs over 5 years with positive TRAb. RNA isolated from PBMCs was used to make the TCR library. The sample in question was peripheral blood mononuclear cells (PBMCs), obtained when the disease was refractory, from a patient treated with antithyroid drugs. All receptors come from a female donor with Graves disease.

This clonotype was observed many times. V is TRBV6-1 and J is TRBJ1-1; D is uncertain. The V gene's germline CDR1 is MNHNS and CDR2 SASEGT. This CDR3 spans 14 amino acids. V was trimmed by 7 bases and J by 2 bases, leaving 14 bases between them. CDR3 sequence reads: CASTLHRFNTEAFF. CDR3 sequence (DNA): TGTGCCAGCACCCTGCACCGCTTTAACACTGAAGCTTTCTTT.

This clonotype showed up just a few times. It may be a read error: a sequence one base away is much more abundant. This chain joins TRBV12-3 or TRBV12-4 and TRBJ1-1; a weak D match, TRBD1 (5 bases). This CDR3 is 13 amino acids long. CDR3 DNA sequence: TGTGCCGGCAGTTTGCAGGGTGGCACTGAAGCTTTCTTT. Protein sequence: CAGSLQGGTEAFF.

This clonotype was picked up a small number of times. This chain connects TRBV19 to TRBJ2-7; a weak D match, TRBD2 (6 bases). This CDR3 spans 15 amino acids. CDR1 and CDR2 (germline): LNHDA, SQIVND (reference sequence). Trimming shortened V by 9 bases and J by 0 bases, and 18 bases separated the two germline ends. This chain's CDR3 is CASSLAGSSSYEQYF. DNA of the CDR3: TGTGCCAGCTCCCTCGCGGGAAGCAGCTCCTACGAGCAGTACTTC.

This clonotype was observed many times. The chain employs TRBV7-2 and TRBJ1-1; TRBD1 matches 10 bases. The V gene end was trimmed by 4 bases and the J gene end by 2 bases; junction bases not matched to a gene: 4. Germline CDR1 and CDR2: SGHTA and FQGNSA. The CDR3 is 15 amino acids. CDR3 DNA: TGTGCCAGCAGCTCCTTGACAGGGGGCAACACTGAAGCTTTCTTT. Translating gives CASSSLTGGNTEAFF.

This chain joins TRBV7-9 and TRBJ2-5; D might be TRBD2 (5 bases). V was trimmed by 5 bases and J by 5 bases, leaving 12 bases between them. CDR3 length: 13 amino acids. Germline V gives CDR1 SEHNR, CDR2 FQNEAQ (reference sequence). The DNA of the CDR3 is TGTGCCAGCAGCAGTTCCGGGGATGAGACCCAGTACTTC. Encoded protein: CASSSSGDETQYF.

Many counts were recorded for this clonotype. This CDR3 fails to terminate in the conserved phenylalanine or tryptophan, so it likely reflects a read error. V gene TRBV27 combines with J gene TRBJ2-5, with TRBD2 matching 11 bases. V was clipped by 4 bases and J by 5 bases; unmatched bases: 9. This CDR3 region has 16 residues. CDR1 is MNHEY, CDR2 SMNVEV, per germline (reference sequence). The CDR3 protein is CASSSNPSGRSETQYL. CDR3 sequence (DNA): TGTGCCAGCAGTTCCAACCCTAGCGGGAGGTCGGAGACCCAGTACCTC.

In nucleotides, the CDR3 is TGTGCCAGCTCACGCGACAGCGGTCAGCCCCAGCATTTT. Protein: CASSRDSGQPQHF. The V gene is TRBV18, the J gene TRBJ1-5, with D possibly TRBD1 on 5 matching bases. The CDR3 covers 13 residues. Germline assignment: CDR1 KGHSH and CDR2 LQKENI. Trimming shortened V by 4 bases and J by 6 bases, and 10 bases separated the two germline ends.

This clonotype has more than one count but fewer than ten. V gene TRBV20-1 combines with J gene TRBJ2-7; 9 positions match TRBD2. Germline CDR1 is DFQATT and CDR2 is SNEGSKA (reference sequence). The CDR3 has 14 residues. V trimming: 0 bases; J trimming: 9 bases; junction bases outside the gene matches: 9. The CDR3 DNA reads TGCAGTGCTAGAGAGACGGCGGGAGGGAATATGCAGTACTTC. Protein product: CSARETAGGNMQYF.

J is TRBJ2-7 and V is TRBV6-1; 10 bases agree with TRBD2. This CDR3 is built from 14 residues. Germline-derived CDR1 and CDR2 are MNHNS and SASEGT. Unmatched junction bases numbered 6, after V lost 6 bases and J lost 4 bases. The CDR3: CASRSSGSGYEQYF. Here the CDR3 DNA reads TGTGCCAGCAGGTCTAGCGGGAGTGGATACGAGCAGTACTTC.

At least ten counts were recorded for this clonotype. The chain has TRBV20-1 and TRBJ1-1; 10 bases match TRBD1. The CDR3 is 16 residues long. After removal of 5 bases from V and 0 bases from J, the junction contained 9 bases not matched to a gene. Germline CDR1 is DFQATT and CDR2 is SNEGSKA (reference sequence). The CDR3 region has the DNA TGCAGTGCTTATACGCCGGGACAGGGGATGAACACTGAAGCTTTCTTT. Its protein product is CSAYTPGQGMNTEAFF.

CDR3 protein: CASSFRGNNEQFF. In nucleotides, the CDR3 is TGTGCCAGCAGCTTTCGGGGGAACAATGAGCAGTTCTTC. The chain couples TRBV2 to TRBJ2-1, with TRBD2 as a possible D gene (6 bases). With 6 bases removed from V and 5 bases from J, the gap between germline ends came to 11 bases. There are 13 residues in the CDR3. The germline CDR1 and CDR2 sequences are SNHLY and FYNNEI.

This clonotype occurred many times. The chain links TRBV11-2 to TRBJ2-7; D remains ambiguous. The CDR3 has 15 amino acids. Trimming took off 0 bases at V and 1 base at J, with 10 bases between the two ends. Germline loops: CDR1 SGHAT, CDR2 FQNNGV. The CDR3 region has the DNA TGTGCCAGCAGCTTAGAGTCAGGATCATCCTACGAGCAGTACTTC. Its translation is CASSLESGSSYEQYF. Drawing the rest from reference TRBV11-2 and TRBJ2-7, the complete variable domain is EAGVAQSPRYKIIEKRQSVAFWCNPISGHATLYWYQQILGQGPKLLIQFQNNGVVDDSQLPKDRFSAERLKGVDSTLKIQPAKLEDSAVYLCASSLESGSSYEQYFGPGTRLTVT.

The chain carries TRBV7-9 and TRBJ2-7, with a weak D call TRBD2 (5 bases). The CDR3 sequence is 13 residues long. V was trimmed by 6 bases and J by 5 bases, leaving 14 bases between them. CDR1 and CDR2 (germline): SEHNR, FQNEAQ (reference sequence). This chain's CDR3 is CASSSDERDEQYF. The CDR3 DNA reads as TGTGCCAGCAGTTCCGACGAGAGGGACGAGCAGTACTTC.

On this clonotype itself: This may come from a read error, since a much larger clone is one base off. The chain carries TRBV28 and TRBJ1-5; D call uncertain. The CDR3 consists of 13 residues. From germline, CDR1 is MDHEN and CDR2 SYDVKM. The CDR3 bases are TGTGCCAGCAGTTTATATATAGATCAGCCCCGGCATTTT. Translating gives CASSLYIDQPRHF.

Comment on this clonotype: A read error may account for a junction end that differs from germline. V and J are TRBV7-2 and TRBJ2-5, with 8 bases aligning to TRBD1. Per germline, CDR1 SGHTA and CDR2 FQGNSA. The CDR3 is 17 residues long. CDR3 DNA sequence: TGCGCCAGCAGCCAAGCCCCCACCGAGGACAGGGATGAGACCCAGTACTTC. This codes for CASSQAPTEDRDETQYF.

This clonotype was observed at least ten times. The chain uses TRBV6-1 and TRBJ1-4; D is unresolved. The CDR3 consists of 15 residues. Germline CDR1 reads MNHNS; CDR2 reads SASEGT. Trimming took 3 bases from V and 7 from J, leaving 15 bases between them. The CDR3 spells CASSDTEVRGEKLFF. The CDR3 region has the DNA TGTGCCAGCAGTGATACAGAGGTCCGGGGTGAAAAACTGTTTTTT.

This clonotype has ten or more counts. The V gene is TRBV30, the J gene TRBJ1-2; D ambiguous. In germline, CDR1 is GTSNPN, CDR2 SVGIG (reference sequence). Trimming removed 5 bases at V and 2 bases at J, with 15 bases between. The length of the CDR3 is 14 residues. This CDR3 reads CAWATPRRNYGYTF. The CDR3 nucleotides are TGTGCCTGGGCGACCCCACGGAGGAACTATGGCTACACCTTC.

The V call is TRBV13, the J call TRBJ2-2, with 13 bases lining up with TRBD2. Trimming cost V 5 bases and J 2 bases; bases outside gene matches: 5. CDR1 is PRHDT, CDR2 FYEKMQ, per germline (reference sequence). The CDR3 covers 17 residues. The CDR3 DNA reads TGTGCCAGCAGCCCCGGGACTAGCGGGATTAACACCGGGGAGCTGTTTTTT. It codes for CASSPGTSGINTGELFF.

The CDR3 coding sequence is TGCGCCAGCAGCCAAGGAGGGGGAGGGGGCGCAGTGTACTTC. It is translated as CASSQGGGGGAVYF. The chain joins TRBV4-1 to TRBJ2-7, with D perhaps given as TRBD1 or TRBD2 (7 bases each). V was pared by 1 base and J by 12 bases, with 19 bases between. Germline loops: CDR1 MGHRA, CDR2 YSYEKL. This CDR3 spans 14 amino acids.

This sequence joins TRBV6-2 or TRBV6-3 and TRBJ2-1; D call uncertain. This CDR3 contains 14 residues. The ends were cut back, 5 bases at V and 9 bases at J, with 17 bases in the middle. Germline-derived CDR1 and CDR2 are MNHEY and SVGEGT. The DNA for the CDR3 is TGTGCCAGCAGTAGAAGGGAAGGTGCCGGTGAGCAGTTCTTC. Translation gives CASSRREGAGEQFF.

The gene calls are TRBV7-9 and TRBJ2-7; 7 bases are shared with TRBD1. Trimming at V came to 4 bases and at J to 3 bases, leaving 12 bases not matched to a gene. The germline V gene encodes CDR1 SEHNR and CDR2 FQNEAQ (reference sequence). This CDR3 has 16 amino acids. The CDR3: CASSSNTGVGIYEQYF. CDR3 nucleotides: TGTGCCAGCAGCTCGAACACAGGGGTCGGAATCTACGAGCAGTACTTC.

The genes are TRBV10-3 and TRBJ2-3; 8 nucleotides match TRBD1. With V trimmed by 7 bases and J by 2 bases, 8 bases remained unmatched. Germline CDR1 ENHRY, CDR2 SYGVKD. The CDR3 is 15 residues long. The CDR3 is CAITRGTGYTDTQYF. DNA of the CDR3: TGTGCCATCACGAGGGGGACAGGTTACACAGATACGCAGTATTTT.

This clonotype was detected only a few times. The gene calls are TRBV18 and TRBJ1-5; D remains ambiguous. The CDR3 length is 13 residues. V lost 3 bases, J lost 7 bases, and 10 bases lay in between. From germline, CDR1 is KGHSH and CDR2 LQKENI. CDR3 sequence reads: CASSPSLRQPQHF. CDR3 coding DNA: TGTGCCAGCTCACCGTCGTTAAGACAGCCCCAGCATTTT.

This chain links TRBV18 with TRBJ2-5; 7 positions agree with TRBD1. The DNA end is more similar to TRBJ2-7, so the J call may be wrong. Germline CDR1 is KGHSH and CDR2 is LQKENI. The CDR3 extends over 14 amino acids. Written as DNA, the CDR3 is TGTGCCAGCTCACCTGAACAGGGGATCTCCGAGCAGTACTTC. Translating gives CASSPEQGISEQYF.